The 9 T cell receptor beta chains below come from one sample, sequenced in a study of blood T cell repertoires in COVID-19. Clones were read by immunoSEQ multiplex PCR, and TCRdb kept only the in-frame ones, dropping some. The table has fewer than 150,000 clones, about 87% seen once. The sequencing sample was made of peripheral blood. The receptors here all came from a human donor in a cohort sampled during active COVID-19.

This chain links TRBV27 with TRBJ2-6; no reliable D call. The germline V gene encodes CDR1 MNHEY and CDR2 SMNVEV (reference sequence). Trimming stripped 4 bases from V and 0 bases from J, with 7 bases between. The CDR3 is 15 amino acids. The CDR3 spells CASSSRNSGANVLTF. The CDR3 DNA sequence: TGTGCCAGCAGTTCCAGAAACTCTGGGGCCAACGTCCTGACTTTC.

V gene TRBV10-1 combines with J gene TRBJ2-3; 11 bases align to TRBD2. CDR1 is WNHNN and CDR2 is SYGVQD in the germline V gene (reference sequence). This CDR3 region has 16 residues. The ends lost 5 bases at V and 2 bases at J; junction bases unmatched: 6. The CDR3: CASSPGLAESTDTQYF. The CDR3 region has the DNA TGCGCCAGCAGTCCGGGACTAGCGGAATCCACAGATACGCAGTATTTT.

The chain combines TRBV7-8 with TRBJ1-1; possible D gene TRBD1, 5 bases. Trimming stripped 5 bases from V and 1 base from J, with 17 bases between. Per germline, CDR1 SGHVS and CDR2 FQNEAQ. The CDR3 extends over 16 amino acids. CDR3 DNA: TGTGCCAGCAGCACAATAGACAGAGCCAAGAACACTGAAGCTTTCTTT. As protein: CASSTIDRAKNTEAFF.

This clone was observed a handful of times. This chain uses TRBV6-5 with TRBJ1-1; D call uncertain. Germline V gene sequence: CDR1 MNHEY, CDR2 SVGAGI. V lost 4 bases and J lost 0, with 9 bases in between. The CDR3 is 14 residues long. DNA of the CDR3: TGTGCCAGCAGTTTGAGCACAGTGAACACTGAAGCTTTCTTT. Its protein is CASSLSTVNTEAFF.

This clone was seen more than once but under ten times. The chain carries TRBV6-1 and TRBJ2-5, with D tentatively TRBD1 (6 bases). CDR1 and CDR2 (germline): MNHNS, SASEGT. This CDR3 has 15 amino acids. V lost 3 bases and J 6 bases, leaving 17 bases between the germline ends. The CDR3 DNA follows: TGTGCCAGCAGTGAGAATGGCAGGGGCGTAAAGACCCAGTACTTC. It specifies CASSENGRGVKTQYF.

This clone is judged medium-sized (0.01 to 0.1%). This chain joins TRBV10-3 and TRBJ2-7; D perhaps matches TRBD2 (6 bases). The CDR3 totals 14 residues. Germline lookup yields CDR1 ENHRY and CDR2 SYGVKD. Trimming shortened V by 3 bases and J by 6 bases, and 15 bases separated the two germline ends. CDR3 coding DNA: TGTGCCATCAGTGATTGGTCGGGAGAACGCGAGCAGTACTTC. This encodes CAISDWSGEREQYF.

The chain couples TRBV5-1 to TRBJ2-7; TRBD2 agrees at 15 bases. Germline V gene sequence: CDR1 SGHRS, CDR2 YFSETQ. This CDR3 has 17 residues. Unmatched junction bases numbered 7, after V lost 4 bases and J lost 2 bases. The CDR3 nucleotides read TGCGCCAGCAGCCACGGGACTAGCGGGAGGAGGGCCTACGAGCAGTACTTC. This gives the protein CASSHGTSGRRAYEQYF.

The chain links TRBV28 to TRBJ2-2; D possibly corresponds to TRBD2 (6 bases). Trimming left V 6 bases short and J 3 bases short, with 17 bases between. Germline loops: CDR1 MDHEN, CDR2 SYDVKM. The CDR3 sequence is 16 residues long. CDR3 nucleotide sequence: TGTGCCAGCAGAAGTTTAGGCGGGATCTACACCGGGGAGCTGTTTTTT. Translation: CASRSLGGIYTGELFF.

This sequence joins TRBV24-1 and TRBJ2-5; TRBD2 agrees at 7 bases. CDR1 is KGHDR and CDR2 is SFDVKD in the germline V gene. This CDR3 has 15 amino acids. V was pared by 5 bases and J by 5 bases, with 10 bases of the junction left unmatched. In DNA form, the CDR3 reads TGTGCCACCAGTGCCCCCGGGGAGGGGCGGGAGACCCAGTACTTC. This sequence encodes CATSAPGEGRETQYF.